This T cell receptor beta chain was profiled in a study of B cell selection in AIRE deficiency. Generated by immunoSEQ multiplex PCR, the TCRdb table keeps only in-frame clones and is missing some. The sample records 25,000 to 30,000 clones, nearly 97% being singletons. This CDR3 has 14 residues. Germline V gives CDR1 MNHEY, CDR2 SVGAGI. Remarks on this clone: At one end the junction does not follow the germline gene, possibly because of a read error.

Sorting defined conventional CD4 T cells as CD4+CD127+. The material sequenced was CD4+CD127+ conventional T cells sorted from PBMCs. The chain combines TRBV6-5 with TRBJ2-7, with D possibly TRBD2 on 5 matching bases. This clonotype was sampled from a human donor in good health. This CDR3 reads CASSYSRGSYGQYF. In nucleotides, the CDR3 is TGTGCCAGCAGTTACTCGAGAGGGTCCTACGGGCAGTACTTC.